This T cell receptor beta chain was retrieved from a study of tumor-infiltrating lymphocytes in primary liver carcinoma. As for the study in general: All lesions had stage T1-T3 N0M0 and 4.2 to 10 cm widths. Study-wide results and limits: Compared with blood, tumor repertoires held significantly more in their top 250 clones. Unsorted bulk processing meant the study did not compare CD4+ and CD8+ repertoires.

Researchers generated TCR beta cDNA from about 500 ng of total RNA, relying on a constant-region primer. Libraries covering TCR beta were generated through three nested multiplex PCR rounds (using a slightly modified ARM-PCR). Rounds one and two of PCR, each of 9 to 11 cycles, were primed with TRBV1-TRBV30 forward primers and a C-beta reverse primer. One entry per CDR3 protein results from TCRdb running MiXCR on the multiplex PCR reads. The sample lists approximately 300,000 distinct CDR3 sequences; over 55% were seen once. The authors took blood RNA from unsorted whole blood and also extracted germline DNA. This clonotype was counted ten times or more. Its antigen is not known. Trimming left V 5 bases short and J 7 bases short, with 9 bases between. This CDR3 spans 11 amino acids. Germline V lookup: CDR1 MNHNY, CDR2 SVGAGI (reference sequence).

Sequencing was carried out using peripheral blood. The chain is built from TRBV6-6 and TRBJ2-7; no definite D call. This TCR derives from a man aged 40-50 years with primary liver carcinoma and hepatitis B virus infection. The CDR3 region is CASSPSEEQYF. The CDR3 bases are TGTGCCAGCAGTCCCTCGGAGGAGCAGTACTTC.